Listed below are T cell receptor beta chains from one sample, sequenced in a study of blood T cell repertoires in COVID-19. Method: immunoSEQ multiplex PCR; TCRdb's copy keeps in-frame clones and lacks some. Counted here are about 300,000 clones, more than 75% occurring once; the ten biggest clones make up roughly a tenth. Sequences were obtained from PBMCs or T cells enriched from blood (not recorded which). Source of these receptors: a woman between 18 and 29 years old who had recovered from COVID-19. Both conserved end residues are trimmed from each CDR3. The D gene is left open where the match is weak.

D gene | V gene | CDR3 protein
TRBD1 | TRBV6-5 | ASSGQGGNTEAF
. | TRBV6-5 | ASLDSGADTQY
TRBD2 | TRBV7-3 | ASSLRGLAGGSSYNEQF
. | TRBV19 | ASKDRPNSNQPQH
. | TRBV5-5 | ASSFREGEAF
. | TRBV12-3/TRBV12-4 | ASSLSPQGTQH
. | TRBV7-9 | ASSLSLAPDTQY
TRBD1 | TRBV5-1 | ASTSGTVHEKLF
. | TRBV19 | ASSIMADTEAF
. | TRBV12-3/TRBV12-4 | ASCLGGSYGYT
. | TRBV5-1 | ASSGGTDFSETQY
. | TRBV30 | AWSVPGGYARELF
TRBD2 | TRBV14 | ASSHPLADEQF
TRBD1 | TRBV2 | ASSDGVRGRLF
. | TRBV5-1 | ATTKSGSGDNEQF
TRBD2 | TRBV6-1 | ASSEAISRTSPYEQY
. | TRBV7-3 | ASSLHAGGNTGELF
TRBD1 | TRBV3-1/TRBV3-2 | ASSQRQGARDTQY
. | TRBV2 | ASSSQGTDTEAF
. | TRBV5-5 | ASSLEGLGRDAYQPQH
TRBD2 | TRBV18 | ASSLSGTSGRAGSTDTQY
. | TRBV19 | ASSIASGSNTEAF
. | TRBV11-2 | ASSLTGNTEAF
TRBD1 | TRBV30 | AWSSGTGAYEQY
TRBD2 | TRBV5-1 | ASSFGTVTSGFTDTQY
. | TRBV28 | ASISDQRLSSYEQY
TRBD1 | TRBV5-1 | ASSLFTGGGNEQY
TRBD1 | TRBV30 | AGTTGVIGNTIY
TRBD2 | TRBV6-5 | ASSYPGLAGGQQF
. | TRBV6-5 | ASSYGQPTNEQF
. | TRBV11-2 | ASSFNTDTQY
TRBD1 | TRBV5-4 | ASSLDGTVGAGELF
TRBD2 | TRBV28 | ASSFVSGLAGGGELF
TRBD2 | TRBV4-1 | ASSQLAGGGYNEQF
. | TRBV5-1 | ASSPGQDYGYT
TRBD2 | TRBV13 | ASSSEAGVRDTQY
. | TRBV6-6 | ASSYFGGSDEKLF
TRBD1 | TRBV28 | ASRGTGTQPQH
. | TRBV11-1 | ASSPVPGLGVGELF
TRBD2 | TRBV7-2 | ASSPSGAPYNEQF
TRBD2 | TRBV5-5 | ASSGERGALSTDTQY
. | TRBV7-2 | ASSSDTRWETQY
. | TRBV7-9 | ASSPDSNEQY
TRBD2 | TRBV29-1 | SVSGGGSYNEQF
TRBD2 | TRBV27 | ASSFPGGKNEQF
TRBD2 | TRBV4-2 | ASSQDYSGGAYNEQF
. | TRBV7-9 | ASRAGVEAF
TRBD2 | TRBV14 | ASSPAGTSVYEQY
. | TRBV6-4 | ASSDQAGGELF
TRBD2 | TRBV28 | ASSGLAGDYEQY
. | TRBV12-2 | ASRLEVRSWSNTIY
TRBD1 | TRBV28 | ASSFTLPGTGLYGYT
. | TRBV4-1 | ASSQDQDSPLH
. | TRBV7-9 | ASSLVSSGQPEAF
. | TRBV12-5 | ASGLYGTGQWEQF